Listed here are 2 T cell receptor beta chains from one sample, sequenced in a study of molecular identifiers for immune sequencing clone quantification. TCRdb analysed the PCR reads with MiXCR anew, one entry per CDR3 protein. The sample yields 300,000 to 400,000 distinct CDR3 sequences, over 20% seen once. Sequenced input: naive CD8+ T cells from blood, with Jurkat cell RNA spiked in. Regarding subset: FACS-sorted CD8+CD4-CCR7+CD45RA+ naive T cells. All receptors derive from a human donor in good health. Some libraries in this study had Jurkat cell RNA spiked in.

In this sample, this clonotype turned up many times. V and J are TRBV7-9 and TRBJ2-7, with TRBD2 matching 7 bases. Trimming removed 4 bases from V and 3 bases from J; junction bases left unmatched: 21. This CDR3 comprises 19 residues. Germline V gene data show CDR1 as SEHNR and CDR2 as FQNEAQ (reference sequence). CDR3: CASSSTSANPPILSYEQYF. In nucleotides, the CDR3 is TGTGCCAGCAGCTCTACTAGCGCCAATCCCCCAATCCTAAGCTACGAGCAGTACTTC.

About this clonotype: This may come from a read error, since a much larger clone is one base off. The CDR3: CASSIGTGVLYEQYF. The CDR3 region has the DNA TGTGCCAGTAGTATCGGGACAGGAGTCCTCTACGAGCAGTACTTC. This chain links TRBV19 with TRBJ2-7; the match to TRBD1 covers 8 bases. J was trimmed by 3 bases and V by 3 bases; bases with no gene match: 7. The germline gives CDR1 LNHDA, CDR2 SQIVND (reference sequence). This CDR3 is 15 amino acids long.